This T cell receptor (beta chain) emerged from a study of T cell changes during pregnancy in multiple sclerosis. The table came from immunoSEQ multiplex PCR; TCRdb's copy has only in-frame clones and leaves some out. Of some 1,200 clones listed, 75% to 90% were seen once; the top ten hold 40% to 60%. The CDR3 extends over 13 amino acids. Germline V gene lookup returns CDR1 SGHRS and CDR2 YFSETQ. Trimming removed 4 bases from V and 0 bases from J, with 8 bases in between. The receptor was isolated from a female patient with multiple sclerosis, enrolled in a pregnancy study. Some clones in this sample may be carry-over from other donors' samples. The sequencing input was CD4+ T cells from PBMCs (not recorded whether the cells were cultured). The chain carries TRBV5-1 and TRBJ2-7, with a tentative D call TRBD1 (5 bases). The DNA for the CDR3 is TGCGCCAGCAGCCCAGGGATCTCCTACGAGCAGTACTTC. This gives the protein CASSPGISYEQYF.